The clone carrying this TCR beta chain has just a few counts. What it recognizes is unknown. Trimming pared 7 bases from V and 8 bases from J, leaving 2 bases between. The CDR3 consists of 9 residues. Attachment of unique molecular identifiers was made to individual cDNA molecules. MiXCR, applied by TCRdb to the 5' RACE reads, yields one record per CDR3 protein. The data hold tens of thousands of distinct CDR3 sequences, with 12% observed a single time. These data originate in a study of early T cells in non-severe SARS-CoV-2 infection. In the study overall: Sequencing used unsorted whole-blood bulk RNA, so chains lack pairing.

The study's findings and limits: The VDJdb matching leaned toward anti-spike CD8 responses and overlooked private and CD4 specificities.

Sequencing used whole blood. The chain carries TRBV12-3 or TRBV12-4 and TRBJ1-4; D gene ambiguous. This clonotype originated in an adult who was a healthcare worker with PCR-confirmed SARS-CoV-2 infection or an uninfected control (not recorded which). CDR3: CASNEKLFF. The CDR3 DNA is TGTGCCAGCAACGAAAAACTGTTTTTT.